A selection of T cell receptor beta chains follows, all from one sample in a study of long-term antiretroviral therapy in people with HIV. Libraries were prepared by immunoSEQ multiplex PCR; TCRdb keeps only in-frame clonotypes and omits some of them. The sample has 20,000 to 30,000 clones, roughly 89% seen once; the top ten hold about 8.7%. This sample comprised unsorted PBMCs, obtained 1.8 years before starting antiretroviral therapy. These receptors all come from a man aged 50-59 years with HIV. The CDR3 runs from the conserved cysteine through the conserved F or W. D genes are given only for firm matches. Size values are once, few and many counts, or a class for expanded clones, and some rows have none.

v_call,d_call,clone_size,j_call,cdr3_nt,cdr3_aa
TRBV6-1,-,-,TRBJ1-4,TGTGCCAGCAGTGAATTCTGGAGGGAAGGGGGTAATGAAAAACTGTTTTTT,CASSEFWREGGNEKLFF
TRBV5-6,-,-,TRBJ1-1,TGTGCCAGCAGCTACCGGGGGGAGAACACTGAAGCTTTCTTT,CASSYRGENTEAFF
TRBV5-4,-,-,TRBJ1-1,TGTGCCAGCAGCTTGGCAGAGAACACTGAAGCTTTCTTT,CASSLAENTEAFF
TRBV27,-,-,TRBJ1-2,TGTGCCAGCAGCCCAGGCGGCCGTGGCTACACCTTC,CASSPGGRGYTF
TRBV5-1,-,-,TRBJ1-4,TGCGCCAGCAGCGAGACGGGGGGGGATGAAAAACTGTTTTTT,CASSETGGDEKLFF
TRBV20-1,-,-,TRBJ1-2,TGCAGTGCTACCGATAACTATGGCTACACCTTC,CSATDNYGYTF
TRBV7-2,TRBD2,-,TRBJ2-5,TGTGCCAGCAGCTTAAGGGGCGGGGGCCAAGAGACCCAGTACTTC,CASSLRGGGQETQYF
TRBV30,-,once,TRBJ2-1,TGTGCCTCCTCTCAGAGCTCCTACAATGAGCAGTTCTTC,CASSQSSYNEQFF
TRBV2,-,few,TRBJ1-1,TGTGCCAGCGGGGCGACAGTTATGAACACTGAAGCTTTCTTT,CASGATVMNTEAFF
TRBV5-1,-,-,TRBJ2-2,TGCGCCAGCAGCTTGGCGGCAGCCAACACCGGGGAGCTGTTTTTT,CASSLAAANTGELFF
TRBV5-4,-,-,TRBJ2-5,TGTGCCAGCAGCTTCCGAGAGACCCAGTACTTC,CASSFRETQYF
TRBV18,-,once,TRBJ2-2,TGTGCCAGCTCACCAAGGCTAGACCCAGACACCGGGGAGCTGTTTTTT,CASSPRLDPDTGELFF
TRBV11-3,-,-,TRBJ1-5,TGTGCCAGCAGCTTAGTAGGGCAGATGGACCATAGCAATCAGCCCCAGCATTTT,CASSLVGQMDHSNQPQHF
TRBV4-2,-,-,TRBJ1-5,TGTGCCAGCAGCCAAGATGCAGCGGCTCCGGGGGCCCAGCATTTT,CASSQDAAAPGAQHF
TRBV5-1,-,-,TRBJ1-4,TGCGCCAGCAGCGCGGCGCGGGGGCCGAATGAAAAACTGTTTTTT,CASSAARGPNEKLFF
TRBV18,-,-,TRBJ2-3,TGTGCCAGCTCACCACCGGCAGGGAGCACAGATACGCAGTATTTT,CASSPPAGSTDTQYF
TRBV7-8,-,-,TRBJ2-7,TGTGCCAGCAGCTTTCTCCAGGGCTCCTACGAGCAGTACTTC,CASSFLQGSYEQYF
TRBV6-5,-,-,TRBJ2-1,TGTGCCAGCAGTTACTCAACCGGGAGCGAGCAGTTCTTC,CASSYSTGSEQFF
TRBV6-5,TRBD1,-,TRBJ1-2,TGTGCCAGCAGGACAGACAGGGACTATGGCTACACCTTC,CASRTDRDYGYTF
TRBV18,-,-,TRBJ1-4,TGTGCCAGCTCACCTCCGAGGGGTTTGACGGAAAAACTGTTTTTT,CASSPPRGLTEKLFF
TRBV28,-,-,TRBJ2-1,TGTGCCAGCAGTTTAGCGGGGTGGGAGCAGTTCTTC,CASSLAGWEQFF
TRBV6-1,-,-,TRBJ1-1,TGTGCCAGCAGTGAATTGCCGGGGCCACTACTGAACACTGAAGCTTTCTTT,CASSELPGPLLNTEAFF
TRBV7-2,TRBD1,-,TRBJ2-4,TGTGCCAGCAGCTCCAGGGGGAAATTAGCCAAAAACATTCAGTACTTC,CASSSRGKLAKNIQYF
TRBV29-1,TRBD1,-,TRBJ2-3,TGCAGCGTTGAGGGACAGGGCCCAGATACGCAGTATTTT,CSVEGQGPDTQYF
TRBV7-3,-,-,TRBJ1-3,TGTGCCAGCAGCCGCGACAGAAGCTCTGGAAACACCATATATTTT,CASSRDRSSGNTIYF
TRBV10-3,-,-,TRBJ2-1,TGTGCCATCAGTGACAGGCAGGGCGGGGCTCTCTACAATGAGCAGTTCTTC,CAISDRQGGALYNEQFF
TRBV7-3,-,-,TRBJ2-7,TGTGCCAGCAGCTTAACGGTAGTCACCCCCTACGAGCAGTACTTC,CASSLTVVTPYEQYF
TRBV7-2,-,-,TRBJ2-4,TGTGCCAGCAGCTCACCTTTAGGGTTAGCCAAAAACATTCAGTACTTC,CASSSPLGLAKNIQYF
TRBV7-9,-,-,TRBJ1-5,TGTGCCAGCAGCTTAGCGGGTGGACAGCCCCAGCATTTT,CASSLAGGQPQHF
TRBV29-1,TRBD1,-,TRBJ1-1,TGCAGCGCCGTTGGTCCGGGACAGGGCTGGAACACTGAAGCTTTCTTT,CSAVGPGQGWNTEAFF
TRBV6-1,-,-,TRBJ2-5,TGTGCCACCCATCACCCGACGGGTATAGAGACCCAGTACTTC,CATHHPTGIETQYF
TRBV4-3,TRBD1,-,TRBJ2-7,TGCGCCAGCAGCCAAGATTTTACAGGGGACTACGAGCAGTACTTC,CASSQDFTGDYEQYF
TRBV7-3,TRBD2,-,TRBJ2-1,TGTGCCAGCAGCTTGGGGCTAGCGGGAGTCTACAATGAGCAGTTCTTC,CASSLGLAGVYNEQFF
TRBV5-1,-,-,TRBJ2-3,TGCGCCAGCAGCCTGAAACAGGGTGGGGGGACAGATACGCAGTATTTT,CASSLKQGGGTDTQYF
TRBV9,-,few,TRBJ1-5,TGTGCCAGCAGCCTGGGGGGGGGCACAGGCAATCAGCCCCAGCATTTT,CASSLGGGTGNQPQHF
TRBV30,-,-,TRBJ1-5,TGTGCCTGGACACCCGGGGAGAATCAGCCCCAGCATTTT,CAWTPGENQPQHF
TRBV27,TRBD1,-,TRBJ1-2,TGTGCCAGCAGTCGACAGACAGGGTTCGATGGCTACACCTTC,CASSRQTGFDGYTF
TRBV7-8,TRBD1,-,TRBJ1-5,TGTGCCAGCAGCAACAGGGGGCCCCAGCATTTT,CASSNRGPQHF
TRBV28,TRBD2,few,TRBJ2-3,TGTGCCAGCGGCGTCCGGGGGGTTACAGATACGCAGTATTTT,CASGVRGVTDTQYF
TRBV5-4,-,-,TRBJ1-4,TGTGCCAGCAGCTTGGGTGTGGATGAAAAACTGTTTTTT,CASSLGVDEKLFF
TRBV5-6,TRBD1,few,TRBJ1-5,TGTGCCAGCAGCGCCGACAGGGGGAGGTATCAGCCCCAGCATTTT,CASSADRGRYQPQHF
TRBV5-6,-,-,TRBJ1-1,TGTGCCAGCAGCTTTGGTTATTCGGACACTGAAGCTTTCTTT,CASSFGYSDTEAFF
TRBV18,-,-,TRBJ1-5,TGTGCCAGCTCACCACTCGGGAGTAGCAATCAGCCCCAGCATTTT,CASSPLGSSNQPQHF
TRBV11-3,TRBD2,-,TRBJ2-1,TGTGCCAGCAGCTTAGCGCTAGCGGGCATCGATGAGCAGTTCTTC,CASSLALAGIDEQFF
TRBV21-1,-,-,TRBJ1-6,TGTGCCAGCAGCATGGGGAGGGGGCGGAATTCACCCCTCCACTTT,CASSMGRGRNSPLHF
TRBV7-9,-,-,TRBJ2-7,TGTGCCAGCAGCCCCTCCGACACCGCCACCTACGAGCAGTACTTC,CASSPSDTATYEQYF
TRBV6-1,TRBD1,-,TRBJ1-6,TGTGCCAGCAGACAGGGGGCCTCCAATTCACCCCTCCACTTT,CASRQGASNSPLHF
TRBV12-5,-,-,TRBJ2-7,TGTGCTAGTGGGGGAACCTACGAGCAGTACTTC,CASGGTYEQYF
TRBV18,-,-,TRBJ1-2,TGTGCCAGCTCACCAGAGTTGGCGAGGGGAGGAGCCTATGGCTACACCTTC,CASSPELARGGAYGYTF
TRBV27,TRBD2,-,TRBJ2-4,TGTGCCAGCAGAAACGGGACTAGCGGGATGTACATTCAGTACTTC,CASRNGTSGMYIQYF
TRBV5-1,TRBD1,-,TRBJ2-7,TGCGCCAGCAGCCAGGACAGGGCCTATTCCTCCTACGAGCAGTACTTC,CASSQDRAYSSYEQYF
TRBV7-2,TRBD2,-,TRBJ2-1,TGTGCCACGAAAGCGGGGGGACTCTACAATGAGCAGTTCTTC,CATKAGGLYNEQFF
TRBV5-8,TRBD1,-,TRBJ1-5,TGTGCCAGCAGCGCCGGACAGGGAAAGGGAAGCAATCAGCCCCAGCATTTT,CASSAGQGKGSNQPQHF
TRBV19,-,few,TRBJ1-1,TGTGCCAGTAGTATTGGCGGGGCTGAAGCTTTCTTT,CASSIGGAEAFF
TRBV5-4,-,once,TRBJ1-3,TGTGCCAGCAGCCTCCCAGGGGATCGAGCTGGAAACACCATATATTTT,CASSLPGDRAGNTIYF
TRBV11-2,-,-,TRBJ2-1,TGTGCCAGCAGCTTAGGGCCTGAGGTCGATGAGCAGTTCTTC,CASSLGPEVDEQFF
TRBV10-1,TRBD2,-,TRBJ2-3,TGCGCCAGCAGTGATGGGCTTAGCGGGACCACAGATACGCAGTATTTT,CASSDGLSGTTDTQYF
TRBV18,-,-,TRBJ2-3,TGTGCCAGCTCCCCCGGGACTTCCAACACAGATACGCAGTATTTT,CASSPGTSNTDTQYF
TRBV5-1,TRBD2,-,TRBJ2-5,TGCGCCAGCAGCTTGTGGGCGGGAGTGGGAGAGACCCAGTACTTC,CASSLWAGVGETQYF
TRBV7-9,-,-,TRBJ1-5,TGTGCCAGCAGCAGGGGGTTGGGTCAGCCCCAGCATTTT,CASSRGLGQPQHF